This passage covers 22 T cell receptor beta chains from one sample sequenced in a study of Graves' ophthalmopathy and Graves' hyperthyroidism. TCR beta CDR3 amplification used RNA transcripts. The library came from an HTBI-primed first-round RT-PCR and a second-round multiplex PCR. TCRdb reanalysed the multiplex PCR reads using MiXCR and keeps one entry per CDR3 protein. The data contain approximately 700,000 distinct CDR3 sequences, about 44% of them singletons. What was sequenced was peripheral blood. These receptors all come from an adult man with Graves' ophthalmopathy.

The genes are TRBV11-2 and TRBJ2-5; D remains ambiguous. The CDR3 extends over 13 amino acids. Per germline, CDR1 SGHAT and CDR2 FQNNGV. With 3 bases removed from V and 5 bases from J, the gap between germline ends came to 10 bases. For the CDR3, the DNA is TGTGCCAGCAGCTTTATTGGGTGGGAGACCCAGTACTTC. Amino acids: CASSFIGWETQYF.

The chain recombines TRBV5-4 with TRBJ1-1, with D tentatively TRBD1 (5 bases). Trimming removed 1 base from V and 3 bases from J, with 10 bases in between. The CDR3 loop spans 14 amino acids. CDR1 and CDR2 (germline): SGHNT, YYREEE (reference sequence). The CDR3 DNA reads as TGTGCCAGCAGCTTGCAGGGCGTGGACACTGAAGCTTTCTTT. It yields the protein CASSLQGVDTEAFF.

The chain carries TRBV10-3 and TRBJ2-1, with no clear D. This CDR3 contains 12 residues. Germline V gene lookup returns CDR1 ENHRY and CDR2 SYGVKD. The V end lost 4 bases, the J end lost 6 bases, and 7 bases lay between the germline ends. In DNA form, the CDR3 reads TGTGCCATCAGTGGGATGGGCAATGAGCAGTTCTTC. Translating gives CAISGMGNEQFF.

There are a few counts of this clonotype. The chain uses TRBV11-2 and TRBJ2-5; 10 bases are shared with TRBD1. Germline V gene lookup returns CDR1 SGHAT and CDR2 FQNNGV. J was trimmed by 4 bases and V by 1 base; bases with no gene match: 9. The CDR3 spans 17 residues. The CDR3 here is CASSLGGTGTGVETQYF. The CDR3 DNA reads TGTGCCAGCAGCTTAGGTGGTACCGGGACAGGGGTAGAGACCCAGTACTTC.

V gene TRBV6-6 combines with J gene TRBJ2-7, with 8 bases identical to TRBD1. V dropped 5 bases and J dropped 0; count of bases not matched to a gene: 9. This CDR3 spans 16 amino acids. The germline V gene has CDR1 MNHNY and CDR2 SVGAGI (reference sequence). CDR3 region: CASSGSTGASSYEQYF. CDR3 DNA: TGTGCCAGCAGTGGATCGACAGGGGCAAGCTCCTACGAGCAGTACTTC.

The V and J genes are TRBV12-3 or TRBV12-4 and TRBJ2-2; D unclear. This CDR3 contains 12 residues. V was shortened by 6 bases and J by 10 bases, with 12 bases between the two germline ends. CDR3 region: CASRFSVQELFF. The DNA of the CDR3 is TGTGCCAGCAGATTCTCAGTCCAGGAGCTGTTTTTT.

Of note for this clonotype: A much larger clone is a single base away; this may be a read error. The chain uses TRBV2 and TRBJ2-7; D is undetermined. CDR3 length equals 15 residues. Germline values: CDR1 SNHLY, CDR2 FYNNEI. The CDR3 nucleotides are TGTGCCAGCAGCTTAGTGCAAGGTCTGACCTACGGGCAGTACTTC. It codes for CASSLVQGLTYGQYF.

This rearrangement joins TRBV5-5 to TRBJ1-1, with 7 bases identical to TRBD1. The V and J ends lost 2 bases and 0 bases, in that order; junction bases with no gene match: 4. This CDR3 contains 15 residues. Germline V lookup: CDR1 SGHKS, CDR2 YYEKEE (reference sequence). CDR3 sequence: CASSFFRGLNTEAFF. As DNA, the CDR3 is TGTGCCAGCAGCTTTTTCAGGGGGTTGAACACTGAAGCTTTCTTT.

This clonotype was recorded many times. The chain has TRBV7-9 and TRBJ1-6; 7 bases match TRBD1. V was clipped by 6 bases and J by 9 bases; unmatched bases: 8. Germline CDR1 SEHNR, CDR2 FQNEAQ (reference sequence). The CDR3 sequence is 14 residues long. Written as DNA, the CDR3 is TGTGCCAGCAGTCAGACAGGGCTGGGTTCACCCCTCCACTTT. It translates to CASSQTGLGSPLHF.

This clonotype was counted ten times or more. The J gene is TRBJ2-5, the V gene TRBV7-2, with TRBD1 matching over 12 bases. CDR1 is SGHTA, CDR2 FQGNSA, per germline. This CDR3 has 15 residues. V gave up 5 bases and J gave up 5 bases; unmatched junction bases: 6. The CDR3 DNA reads TGTGCCAGCAGCCCGGGGACAGGGGGCTGGGAGACCCAGTACTTC. It codes for CASSPGTGGWETQYF. Full variable domain (remainder filled in from reference TRBV7-2 and TRBJ2-5): GAGVSQSPSNKVTEKGKDVELRCDPISGHTALYWYRQSLGQGLEFLIYFQGNSAPDKSGLPSDRFSAERTGGSVSTLTIQRTQQEDSAVYLCASSPGTGGWETQYFGPGTRLLVL.

V and J are TRBV5-4 and TRBJ2-3, with D perhaps TRBD2 (6 bases). Trimming cost V 9 bases and J 2 bases, with 13 bases left between them. Germline V gene data show CDR1 as SGHNT and CDR2 as YYREEE (reference sequence). There are 13 residues in the CDR3. Here the CDR3 reads CATWRENTDTQYF. The DNA for the CDR3 is TGTGCCACCTGGCGGGAAAACACAGATACGCAGTATTTT.

This clonotype has a count of ten or more. The chain couples TRBV10-3 to TRBJ1-2; D is perhaps TRBD1 (5 bases). This CDR3 spans 13 amino acids. Germline CDR1 reads ENHRY; CDR2 reads SYGVKD. The V end lost 10 bases, the J end lost 8 bases, and 20 bases lay between the germline ends. The CDR3 loop is CASSPDRTRGYTF. The CDR3 region has the DNA TGTGCCAGCAGCCCCGACAGAACTCGGGGCTACACCTTC.

The genes are TRBV25-1 and TRBJ2-5; 8 bases line up with TRBD2. V trimming: 2 bases; J trimming: 6 bases; junction bases outside the gene matches: 8. CDR3 length: 15 amino acids. Germline V gene data show CDR1 as MGHDK and CDR2 as SYGVNS. CDR3 DNA sequence: TGTGCCAGCAGTGAACTCTCTGCGGGGGGCAAGACCCAGTACTTC. As protein: CASSELSAGGKTQYF.

Here the CDR3 reads CASSQRGSVQYF. CDR3 coding DNA: TGTGCCAGCAGTCAAAGGGGTAGTGTGCAGTACTTC. The chain couples TRBV28 to TRBJ2-7; possibly TRBD1 for D (5 bases). The germline CDR1 and CDR2 sequences are MDHEN and SYDVKM. Trimming pared 5 bases from V and 9 bases from J, leaving 14 bases between. This CDR3 contains 12 residues.

This clonotype was seen a few times. Germline is not matched at one junction end, which may reflect a read error. This rearrangement joins TRBV10-3 to TRBJ1-2; D is unclear. This CDR3 contains 15 residues. The germline V gene encodes CDR1 ENHRY and CDR2 SYGVKD. Here the CDR3 DNA reads TGTGCCAGCAGTGAGCTGAGGTTAGCTAACTATGGCTACACCTTC. Translation gives CASSELRLANYGYTF.

This clonotype was seen at least ten times. This chain connects TRBV9 to TRBJ2-7, with 8 bases identical to TRBD2. Germline V gene lookup returns CDR1 SGDLS and CDR2 YYNGEE. CDR3 length equals 15 residues. With 4 bases clipped from V and 5 bases from J, the junction kept 11 bases outside the gene matches. CDR3 DNA sequence: TGTGCCAGCAGCCAAGGATTGCGGGAGGCCCACGAGCAGTACTTC. This translates into CASSQGLREAHEQYF.

This clonotype was found many times. The chain joins TRBV7-2 to TRBJ1-1, with D perhaps TRBD1 (5 bases). The CDR3 length is 15 residues. Germline-derived CDR1 and CDR2 are SGHTA and FQGNSA. V gave up 2 bases and J gave up 4 bases, with 14 bases separating them. The DNA of the CDR3 is TGTGCCAGCAGCTTAAACGGGGGTGAGGGCACTGAAGCTTTCTTT. It translates to CASSLNGGEGTEAFF. Full variable domain (outside the CDR3, taken from reference TRBV7-2 and TRBJ1-1): GAGVSQSPSNKVTEKGKDVELRCDPISGHTALYWYRQSLGQGLEFLIYFQGNSAPDKSGLPSDRFSAERTGGSVSTLTIQRTQQEDSAVYLCASSLNGGEGTEAFFGQGTRLTVV.

This clonotype was counted once. The V call is TRBV19, the J call TRBJ1-2; no definite D call. CDR3 length: 14 amino acids. The germline CDR1 and CDR2 sequences are LNHDA and SQIVND (reference sequence). V was shortened by 3 bases and J by 6 bases, with 14 bases between the two germline ends. CDR3 sequence (DNA): TGTGCCAGTAGTATTGGGCGAACCGGGAATGGCTACACCTTC. It encodes CASSIGRTGNGYTF.

The table lists this clonotype with a few counts. Given a much more abundant clone one base away, this may be a read error. The chain combines TRBV2 with TRBJ2-5; no clear D. The V gene lost 3 bases and the J gene lost 3 bases, with 2 bases spanning the gap. The CDR3 runs to 11 residues. CDR1 and CDR2 (germline): SNHLY, FYNNEI. CDR3 amino acids: CASSDKETQYF. The CDR3, as DNA: TGTGCCAGCAGTGACAAAGAGACCCAGTACTTC. The full variable domain, in which reference TRBV2 and TRBJ2-5 provide the parts outside the CDR3, is EPEVTQTPSHQVTQMGQEVILRCVPISNHLYFYWYRQILGQKVEFLVSFYNNEISEKSEIFDDQFSVERPDGSNFTLKIRSTKLEDSAMYFCASSDKETQYFGPGTRLLVL.

The sample holds many counts of this clonotype. V is TRBV25-1 and J is TRBJ2-2, with 15 bases lining up with TRBD2. This CDR3 is built from 17 residues. Germline V gene lookup returns CDR1 MGHDK and CDR2 SYGVNS. With V trimmed by 3 bases and J by 5 bases, 4 bases remained unmatched. CDR3: CASSDGLAGGPTGELFF. DNA of the CDR3: TGTGCCAGCAGTGACGGACTAGCGGGGGGGCCGACCGGGGAGCTGTTTTTT.

This clonotype was seen at least ten times. This chain joins TRBV15 and TRBJ1-2, with TRBD1 matching over 10 bases. In germline, CDR1 is LNHNV, CDR2 YYDKDF (reference sequence). Losses at the gene ends were 0 bases for V and 5 bases for J; bases not matched to a gene: 12. The CDR3 covers 18 residues. CDR3 sequence: CATSREVRDRGRRYGYTF. In DNA, the CDR3 is TGTGCCACCAGCAGAGAGGTCCGAGACAGGGGGCGGAGATATGGCTACACCTTC.

In its sample, this clonotype was seen a few times. V and J are TRBV5-5 and TRBJ1-5; possible D gene TRBD1, 5 bases. The CDR3 contains 15 residues. Trimming took off 4 bases at V and 0 bases at J, with 11 bases between the two ends. Looked up from germline, CDR1 is SGHKS and CDR2 is YYEKEE (reference sequence). CDR3 in amino acids: CASSKDTLSNQPQHF. The CDR3 coding sequence is TGTGCCAGCAGCAAGGACACCCTTAGCAATCAGCCCCAGCATTTT.